A single sample gave rise to the 20 T cell receptor beta chains below, sequenced in a study of blood T cells in healthy people across ages. Together with a sample-barcoded 5' primer, a J-beta primer mix was included in a second PCR lasting about 6 to 11 cycles. Via MiXCR, TCRdb re-called the 5' RACE reads, giving one row per CDR3 protein. The table lists 1,300,000 or so distinct CDR3 sequences, roughly 60% of them singletons. Sequencing input: blood. These receptors originate from a man younger than 30 in good health.

The chain combines TRBV4-3 with TRBJ1-5, with D possibly TRBD1 on 5 matching bases. The V end was cut by 0 bases, the J end by 5 bases, with 14 bases between. The CDR3 totals 16 residues. Germline assignment: CDR1 LGHNA and CDR2 YSLEER. The CDR3 here is CASSQELGTEHQPQHF. CDR3 in DNA: TGCGCCAGCAGCCAAGAACTGGGGACGGAACATCAGCCCCAGCATTTT.

V and J are TRBV4-3 and TRBJ2-3; D gene unclear. Germline V gives CDR1 LGHNA, CDR2 YSLEER. This CDR3 is 14 amino acids long. V was shortened by 4 bases and J by 1 base, with 9 bases between the two germline ends. Written as DNA, the CDR3 is TGCGCCAGCAGCCGTGCGGTGGGCACAGATACGCAGTATTTT. Its translation: CASSRAVGTDTQYF.

Here the CDR3 DNA reads TGCAGCGTTGAAGGACTAGGCCAAGAGACCCAGTACTTC. As protein: CSVEGLGQETQYF. The rearrangement links TRBV29-1 to TRBJ2-5; D is perhaps TRBD2 (6 bases). V lost 1 base, J lost 1 base, and 7 bases lay in between. The germline CDR1 and CDR2 sequences are SQVTM and ANQGSEA. The CDR3 extends over 13 amino acids.

V usage is TRBV3-1 and J usage is TRBJ1-2; the match to TRBD1 covers 8 bases. The CDR3 extends over 14 amino acids. V dropped 4 bases and J dropped 8; count of bases not matched to a gene: 9. CDR1 is LGHDT, CDR2 YNNKEL, per germline (reference sequence). The CDR3 DNA sequence: TGTGCCAGCAGCCCCCGGGACAGGAACGGGGGCTACACCTTC. The encoded protein is CASSPRDRNGGYTF.

The chain recombines TRBV27 with TRBJ2-7; 8 bases align to TRBD1. CDR1 is MNHEY and CDR2 is SMNVEV in the germline V gene (reference sequence). The length of the CDR3 is 13 residues. The J segment lost 3 bases and the V segment lost 8 bases, leaving 6 bases of the junction unmatched. This CDR3 is CASVSGTGYEQYF. DNA of the CDR3: TGTGCCAGCGTCTCCGGGACAGGCTACGAGCAGTACTTC.

This clonotype was found a few times. The V call is TRBV7-2, the J call TRBJ1-1; no firm D call. V dropped 5 bases and J dropped 0 bases, with 13 bases sitting between them. The length of the CDR3 is 15 residues. The germline V gene has CDR1 SGHTA and CDR2 FQGNSA. Here the CDR3 reads CASSRPGRLNTEAFF. In DNA form, the CDR3 reads TGTGCCAGCAGCCGCCCGGGGAGATTGAACACTGAAGCTTTCTTT.

This clonotype came up once. The V and J genes are TRBV2 and TRBJ2-7; 9 nucleotides align to TRBD1. CDR1 is SNHLY and CDR2 is FYNNEI in the germline V gene. The CDR3 consists of 15 residues. V was clipped by 6 bases and J by 5 bases; unmatched bases: 11. The CDR3 coding sequence is TGTGCCAGCAGGCTCGACACAGGGGGCAGGAACGAGCAGTACTTC. Encoded protein: CASRLDTGGRNEQYF.

This clonotype came up once. The chain links TRBV12-3 or TRBV12-4 to TRBJ2-7, with unresolved D. This CDR3 region has 13 residues. V lost 7 bases and J 2 bases, leaving 12 bases between the germline ends. The CDR3 loop is CASTLFGTYEQYF. CDR3 nucleotide sequence: TGTGCCAGCACCTTATTTGGGACCTACGAGCAGTACTTC.

The V call is TRBV29-1, the J call TRBJ2-3; a weak D match, TRBD2 (6 bases). The CDR3 sequence is 13 residues long. CDR1 is SQVTM and CDR2 is ANQGSEA in the germline V gene. Trimming shortened V by 2 bases and J by 7 bases, and 13 bases separated the two germline ends. CDR3 bases: TGCAGCGTTGAACCCGGGACTCGGTATACGCAGTATTTT. This sequence encodes CSVEPGTRYTQYF.

The chain recombines TRBV11-2 with TRBJ1-2; 7 nucleotides match TRBD1. Germline-derived CDR1 and CDR2 are SGHAT and FQNNGV. V trimming: 5 bases; J trimming: 5 bases; junction bases outside the gene matches: 8. This CDR3 region has 14 residues. The CDR3 loop is CASSSTQGFYGYTF. DNA for the CDR3: TGTGCCAGCAGCAGCACACAGGGGTTTTATGGCTACACCTTC.

In nucleotides, the CDR3 is TGTGCCAGCAGCTTTGGACAGGGGGATACTGCGGGTCAGCCCCAGCATTTT. This sequence encodes CASSFGQGDTAGQPQHF. J is TRBJ1-5 and V is TRBV7-9, with TRBD1 identical over 10 bases. The CDR3 contains 17 residues. The ends lost 3 bases at V and 6 bases at J; junction bases unmatched: 11. Germline CDR1 is SEHNR and CDR2 is FQNEAQ (reference sequence).

V gene TRBV12-3 or TRBV12-4 combines with J gene TRBJ2-1, with 16 positions matching TRBD2. The CDR3 runs to 18 residues. V lost 4 bases to trimming and J lost 6 bases; unmatched junction nucleotides: 9. The CDR3 spells CASSSPGLAGGPVNEQFF. DNA for the CDR3: TGTGCCAGCAGTTCTCCGGGACTAGCGGGAGGGCCGGTCAATGAGCAGTTCTTC.

The genes are TRBV4-3 and TRBJ2-1; the D gene could be TRBD1 or TRBD2 (5 bases each). This CDR3 has 16 amino acids. The germline gives CDR1 LGHNA, CDR2 YSLEER. Trimming took 1 base from V and 1 from J, leaving 11 bases between them. The DNA for the CDR3 is TGCGCCAGCAGCCAAGGGGGGAATCCTTCCTACAATGAGCAGTTCTTC. Residues: CASSQGGNPSYNEQFF.

This clonotype was counted between two and nine times. The V gene is TRBV20-1, the J gene TRBJ2-1; weak D call: TRBD2 (5 bases). The CDR3 spans 15 residues. The germline V gene encodes CDR1 DFQATT and CDR2 SNEGSKA (reference sequence). Trimming pared 4 bases from V and 0 bases from J, leaving 13 bases between. The CDR3 loop is CSATQPRDSYNEQFF. The CDR3 bases are TGCAGTGCTACACAACCCCGGGACTCCTACAATGAGCAGTTCTTC.

CDR3 sequence reads: CASSFYGQASSGANVLTF. Here the CDR3 DNA reads TGTGCCAGCAGTTTCTACGGACAAGCCAGCTCTGGGGCCAACGTCCTGACTTTC. The rearrangement links TRBV6-2 or TRBV6-3 to TRBJ2-6; the D gene is possibly TRBD1 (5 bases). This CDR3 comprises 18 residues. CDR1 MNHEY and CDR2 SVGEGT come from the germline V gene. V lost 4 bases and J 0 bases, leaving 16 bases between the germline ends.

About this clonotype itself: A much larger clone sits a single nucleotide away, making a read error possible. V and J are TRBV12-3 or TRBV12-4 and TRBJ2-4, with D unclear. The J call may be incorrect, as the DNA end agrees better with TRBJ2-7. The CDR3 totals 11 residues. CDR3 loop: CASTLSHEQYF. CDR3 sequence (DNA): TGTGCCAGCACCCTCAGCCACGAGCAGTACTTC.

V is TRBV21-1 and J is TRBJ1-1; TRBD1, as called in the table, went unchecked against the DNA. TRBV21-1 is a pseudogene. The CDR3 sequence is 13 residues long. The CDR3 DNA follows: TGTGCCAGCAGCACCTCTTTCAGGGGTACAGCTTTCTTT. Translation: CASSTSFRGTAFF.

This clonotype was observed a few times. This rearrangement joins TRBV5-5 to TRBJ2-5, with a weak D call TRBD2 (5 bases). In germline, CDR1 is SGHKS, CDR2 YYEKEE (reference sequence). Between the trimmed V and J ends, which lost 0 bases and 5 bases, there was a span of 8 bases. The CDR3 is 13 residues long. DNA for the CDR3: TGTGCCAGCAGCTTGGCGGGATTGGAGACCCAGTACTTC. Its translation: CASSLAGLETQYF.

This clonotype was found once. V and J are TRBV12-5 and TRBJ1-2; no reliable D call. The CDR3 extends over 14 amino acids. Germline loops: CDR1 LGHNT, CDR2 FRNRAP. V was shortened by 0 bases and J by 2 bases, with 7 bases between the two germline ends. The CDR3 bases are TGTGCTAGTGGTTTGGTCTCACCAAACTATGGCTACACCTTC. Translated, it gives CASGLVSPNYGYTF. The entire variable domain, with the rest obtained from reference TRBV12-5 and TRBJ1-2, is as follows: DARVTQTPRHKVTEMGQEVTMRCQPILGHNTVFWYRQTMMQGLELLAYFRNRAPLDDSGMPKDRFSAEMPDATLATLKIQPSEPRDSAVYFCASGLVSPNYGYTFGSGTRLTVV.

This chain joins TRBV27 and TRBJ2-1; TRBD2 might be the D (7 bases). The germline gives CDR1 MNHEY, CDR2 SMNVEV (reference sequence). Trimming left V 3 bases short and J 8 bases short, with 14 bases between. The CDR3 is made up of 14 amino acids. The CDR3 protein is CASSLEGGGYEQFF. The CDR3 DNA follows: TGTGCCAGCAGTTTGGAGGGGGGGGGTTATGAGCAGTTCTTC.